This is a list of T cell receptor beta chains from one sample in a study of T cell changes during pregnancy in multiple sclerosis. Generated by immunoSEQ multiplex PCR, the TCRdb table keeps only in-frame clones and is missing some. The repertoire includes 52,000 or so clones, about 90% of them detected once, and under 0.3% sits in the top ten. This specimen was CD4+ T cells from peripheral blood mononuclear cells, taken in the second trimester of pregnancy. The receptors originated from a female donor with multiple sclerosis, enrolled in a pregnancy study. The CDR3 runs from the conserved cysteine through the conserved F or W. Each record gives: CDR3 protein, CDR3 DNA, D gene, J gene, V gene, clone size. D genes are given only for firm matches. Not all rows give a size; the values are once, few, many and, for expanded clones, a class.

CDR3aa: CASSLFGRETQYF
CDR3nt: TGTGCCAGCAGCTTATTTGGGCGAGAGACCCAGTACTTC
d_gene: NA
j_gene: TRBJ2-5
v_gene: TRBV7-8
abundance: NA

CDR3aa: CASSLPSPISGNTIYF
CDR3nt: TGCGCCAGCAGCTTGCCGAGCCCTATCTCTGGAAACACCATATATTTT
d_gene: NA
j_gene: TRBJ1-3
v_gene: TRBV5-1
abundance: NA

CDR3aa: CASSPGQGSIYEQYF
CDR3nt: TGTGCCAGCTCACCTGGACAGGGATCTATCTACGAGCAGTACTTC
d_gene: TRBD1
j_gene: TRBJ2-7
v_gene: TRBV18
abundance: NA

CDR3aa: CASSLLQGGNSPLHF
CDR3nt: TGTGCCAGCAGCTTATTACAGGGGGGCAATTCACCCCTCCACTTT
d_gene: TRBD1
j_gene: TRBJ1-6
v_gene: TRBV7-3
abundance: NA

CDR3aa: CASSRDNSYEQYF
CDR3nt: TGTGCCAGCAGCAGGGACAACTCCTACGAGCAGTACTTC
d_gene: NA
j_gene: TRBJ2-7
v_gene: TRBV7-3
abundance: NA

CDR3aa: CASSLAYTLNSPLHF
CDR3nt: TGTGCCAGCAGCTTAGCTTATACTCTTAATTCACCCCTCCACTTT
d_gene: NA
j_gene: TRBJ1-6
v_gene: TRBV11-2
abundance: NA

CDR3aa: CASSEPLRSTHRAYEQYF
CDR3nt: TGCGCCAGCAGTGAGCCTTTGCGTAGCACCCATCGGGCCTACGAGCAGTACTTC
d_gene: NA
j_gene: TRBJ2-7
v_gene: TRBV10-2
abundance: NA

CDR3aa: CASIELLLAGDQETQYF
CDR3nt: TGTGCCAGCATCGAACTCCTTCTGGCGGGGGACCAAGAGACCCAGTACTTC
d_gene: TRBD2
j_gene: TRBJ2-5
v_gene: TRBV9
abundance: NA

CDR3aa: CASSEDWPPPSGGAVYNEQFF
CDR3nt: TGTGCCAGCAGTGAAGATTGGCCGCCCCCTAGCGGGGGGGCGGTCTACAATGAGCAGTTCTTC
d_gene: TRBD2
j_gene: TRBJ2-1
v_gene: TRBV6-1
abundance: NA

CDR3aa: CASSPNRGTGELFF
CDR3nt: TGTGCCAGCAGCCCCAACAGGGGCACCGGGGAGCTGTTTTTT
d_gene: TRBD1
j_gene: TRBJ2-2
v_gene: TRBV27
abundance: NA

CDR3aa: CASSLRAEAFF
CDR3nt: TGTGCCAGCAGCCTACGGGCTGAAGCTTTCTTT
d_gene: NA
j_gene: TRBJ1-1
v_gene: TRBV13
abundance: NA

CDR3aa: CASSLSSQGFYEQYF
CDR3nt: TGTGCCAGCAGTTTATCTAGTCAGGGGTTCTACGAGCAGTACTTC
d_gene: NA
j_gene: TRBJ2-7
v_gene: TRBV27
abundance: once

CDR3aa: CASSLGVAAGPRNNSPLHF
CDR3nt: TGTGCCAGCAGTTTAGGGGTGGCGGCAGGGCCGAGGAATAATTCACCCCTCCACTTT
d_gene: NA
j_gene: TRBJ1-6
v_gene: TRBV27
abundance: NA

CDR3aa: CASSPGSGGQPQHF
CDR3nt: TGTGCCAGCTCACCAGGGTCCGGGGGTCAGCCCCAGCATTTT
d_gene: NA
j_gene: TRBJ1-5
v_gene: TRBV18
abundance: NA

CDR3aa: CSVEGQGTGELFF
CDR3nt: TGCAGCGTTGAGGGACAGGGTACCGGGGAGCTGTTTTTT
d_gene: TRBD1
j_gene: TRBJ2-2
v_gene: TRBV29-1
abundance: once

CDR3aa: CASSEGPGKTQYF
CDR3nt: TGTGCCAGCAGCGAGGGCCCCGGGAAGACCCAGTACTTC
d_gene: NA
j_gene: TRBJ2-5
v_gene: TRBV5-6
abundance: NA

CDR3aa: CASSIIPSGGSYNEQFF
CDR3nt: TGTGCCAGTAGTATAATTCCTAGCGGGGGATCCTACAATGAGCAGTTCTTC
d_gene: TRBD2
j_gene: TRBJ2-1
v_gene: TRBV19
abundance: NA

CDR3aa: CASSVAPAGGREETQYF
CDR3nt: TGTGCCAGCAGCGTAGCCCCAGCGGGGGGAAGGGAAGAGACCCAGTACTTC
d_gene: TRBD2
j_gene: TRBJ2-5
v_gene: TRBV9
abundance: NA

CDR3aa: CASSLDQGANTGELFF
CDR3nt: TGTGCCAGCAGCTTGGATCAGGGGGCGAACACCGGGGAGCTGTTTTTT
d_gene: TRBD1
j_gene: TRBJ2-2
v_gene: TRBV5-6
abundance: NA

CDR3aa: CASSPTGGITEAFF
CDR3nt: TGTGCCAGCAGTCCGACAGGGGGCATCACTGAAGCTTTCTTT
d_gene: TRBD1
j_gene: TRBJ1-1
v_gene: TRBV6-1
abundance: NA

CDR3aa: CASSQHGLANYGYTF
CDR3nt: TGCGCCAGCAGCCAACACGGTTTAGCTAACTATGGCTACACCTTC
d_gene: NA
j_gene: TRBJ1-2
v_gene: TRBV4-1
abundance: NA

CDR3aa: CAISSRQGNEQYF
CDR3nt: TGTGCCATCAGTTCTAGACAGGGAAACGAGCAGTACTTC
d_gene: TRBD1
j_gene: TRBJ2-7
v_gene: TRBV10-3
abundance: NA

CDR3aa: CASSGTGNANSPLHF
CDR3nt: TGTGCCAGCTCCGGGACAGGGAATGCTAATTCACCCCTCCACTTT
d_gene: TRBD1
j_gene: TRBJ1-6
v_gene: TRBV18
abundance: NA

CDR3aa: CASSLGLAVTDTQYF
CDR3nt: TGTGCCAGCAGCTTAGGGTTAGCGGTCACAGATACGCAGTATTTT
d_gene: NA
j_gene: TRBJ2-3
v_gene: TRBV7-9
abundance: NA

CDR3aa: CATSRDGFNYGYTF
CDR3nt: TGTGCCACCAGCAGAGACGGTTTCAACTATGGCTACACCTTC
d_gene: NA
j_gene: TRBJ1-2
v_gene: TRBV15
abundance: NA

CDR3aa: CASTSTGYTEAFF
CDR3nt: TGTGCCAGCACCTCAACAGGGTACACTGAAGCTTTCTTT
d_gene: NA
j_gene: TRBJ1-1
v_gene: TRBV27
abundance: once

CDR3aa: CASRKPLTDLDEQFF
CDR3nt: TGTGCCAGCAGAAAACCATTGACGGACTTGGATGAGCAGTTCTTC
d_gene: NA
j_gene: TRBJ2-1
v_gene: TRBV6-1
abundance: NA

CDR3aa: CASSLARREPNYGYTF
CDR3nt: TGTGCCAGCAGCTTGGCCAGGAGGGAACCCAACTATGGCTACACCTTC
d_gene: NA
j_gene: TRBJ1-2
v_gene: TRBV5-6
abundance: NA

CDR3aa: CASSPTPGTSGTFASYEQYF
CDR3nt: TGTGCCAGCAGCCCAACCCCCGGGACTAGCGGGACCTTTGCCTCCTACGAGCAGTACTTC
d_gene: TRBD2
j_gene: TRBJ2-7
v_gene: TRBV5-4
abundance: NA

CDR3aa: CASRRQGGSTDTQYF
CDR3nt: TGTGCCAGCCGACGACAGGGAGGCAGCACAGATACGCAGTATTTT
d_gene: NA
j_gene: TRBJ2-3
v_gene: TRBV7-8
abundance: few

CDR3aa: CASSTLDRSKANQPQHF
CDR3nt: TGTGCCAGCAGCACCCTGGACAGGTCGAAAGCCAATCAGCCCCAGCATTTT
d_gene: NA
j_gene: TRBJ1-5
v_gene: TRBV21-1
abundance: NA

CDR3aa: CASRVAGDSYEQYF
CDR3nt: TGCGCCAGCAGAGTCGCAGGGGACTCCTACGAGCAGTACTTC
d_gene: NA
j_gene: TRBJ2-7
v_gene: TRBV10-2
abundance: NA

CDR3aa: CASSYPREGTNEKLFF
CDR3nt: TGTGCCAGCAGTTACCCGAGGGAGGGAACTAATGAAAAACTGTTTTTT
d_gene: NA
j_gene: TRBJ1-4
v_gene: TRBV6-6
abundance: NA

CDR3aa: CASSLATQGWNTEAFF
CDR3nt: TGTGCCAGCAGCTTAGCTACACAGGGCTGGAACACTGAAGCTTTCTTT
d_gene: NA
j_gene: TRBJ1-1
v_gene: TRBV7-9
abundance: NA

CDR3aa: CASGLGQGLDTIYF
CDR3nt: TGTGCTAGTGGTTTGGGACAGGGATTGGACACCATATATTTT
d_gene: TRBD1
j_gene: TRBJ1-3
v_gene: TRBV12-5
abundance: NA

CDR3aa: CASTFGLAVPYEQYF
CDR3nt: TGTGCCAGCACCTTTGGACTAGCGGTTCCCTACGAGCAGTACTTC
d_gene: TRBD2
j_gene: TRBJ2-7
v_gene: TRBV5-5
abundance: NA

CDR3aa: CSVQGTSRAFF
CDR3nt: TGCAGCGTACAGGGGACATCTCGGGCTTTCTTT
d_gene: TRBD1
j_gene: TRBJ1-1
v_gene: TRBV29-1
abundance: NA

CDR3aa: CASRQGAPYEQYF
CDR3nt: TGTGCCAGCAGGCAGGGGGCGCCCTACGAGCAGTACTTC
d_gene: TRBD1
j_gene: TRBJ2-7
v_gene: TRBV2
abundance: NA

CDR3aa: CASSSRGSGNTIYF
CDR3nt: TGTGCCAGCAGCTCGAGGGGGTCTGGAAACACCATATATTTT
d_gene: NA
j_gene: TRBJ1-3
v_gene: TRBV7-8
abundance: few

CDR3aa: CASSLGQNTEAFF
CDR3nt: TGTGCTAGCAGCTTAGGACAGAACACTGAAGCTTTCTTT
d_gene: NA
j_gene: TRBJ1-1
v_gene: TRBV7-7
abundance: few

CDR3aa: CAGRNPGEGDYGYTF
CDR3nt: TGTGCCGGTAGGAATCCTGGAGAGGGCGACTATGGCTACACCTTC
d_gene: NA
j_gene: TRBJ1-2
v_gene: TRBV19
abundance: NA

CDR3aa: CASSVASGGYEQYF
CDR3nt: TGTGCCAGCAGCGTTGCCAGCGGGGGTTACGAGCAGTACTTC
d_gene: TRBD2
j_gene: TRBJ2-7
v_gene: TRBV9
abundance: NA

CDR3aa: CASSQRDSSNEKLFF
CDR3nt: TGTGCCAGCAGCCAACGGGACAGCTCTAATGAAAAACTGTTTTTT
d_gene: TRBD1
j_gene: TRBJ1-4
v_gene: TRBV11-2
abundance: NA

CDR3aa: CASSTLDRYSGNTIYF
CDR3nt: TGTGCCAGTAGTACCCTGGACAGGTACTCTGGAAACACCATATATTTT
d_gene: TRBD1
j_gene: TRBJ1-3
v_gene: TRBV19
abundance: NA

CDR3aa: CASSQTGGGTEAFF
CDR3nt: TGTGCCAGCTCCCAGACAGGGGGCGGGACTGAAGCTTTCTTT
d_gene: TRBD1
j_gene: TRBJ1-1
v_gene: TRBV18
abundance: few

CDR3aa: CATSRSLTEFYGYTF
CDR3nt: TGTGCCACCAGCAGGTCCCTCACAGAATTCTATGGCTACACCTTC
d_gene: NA
j_gene: TRBJ1-2
v_gene: TRBV15
abundance: NA

CDR3aa: CASWREGQPQHF
CDR3nt: TGTGCCAGCTGGAGGGAGGGTCAGCCCCAGCATTTT
d_gene: NA
j_gene: TRBJ1-5
v_gene: TRBV28
abundance: NA

CDR3aa: CAGALLPRSEAFF
CDR3nt: TGTGCCGGAGCCTTATTGCCGCGATCTGAAGCTTTCTTT
d_gene: NA
j_gene: TRBJ1-1
v_gene: TRBV2
abundance: NA